The TCR beta chain described here comes from a study of early T cells in non-severe SARS-CoV-2 infection. At the level of the study: Sequencing input comprised bulk RNA from unsorted whole blood; chain pairing was not available. Study outcomes and limitations: VDJdb-based matching was biased toward anti-spike CD8 responses and missed private and CD4 specificities.

Turning to this clonotype: What it binds is not known.

Researchers attached unique molecular identifiers to individual cDNA molecules. One entry per CDR3 protein results from TCRdb running MiXCR on the 5' RACE reads. Here the sample spans fewer than 50,000 distinct CDR3 sequences, 6% to 6.5% being singletons. Sequenced sample: whole blood. The TCR was taken from an adult who was a healthcare worker with PCR-confirmed SARS-CoV-2 infection or an uninfected control (not recorded which).

The DNA for the CDR3 is TGTGCCAGCAGCCGGACACCCGGAAACACCATATATTTT. Its translation is CASSRTPGNTIYF. This sequence joins TRBV2 and TRBJ1-3; a possible D gene is TRBD1 (5 bases). The CDR3 is 13 amino acids. Trimming shortened V by 6 bases and J by 4 bases, and 10 bases separated the two germline ends. Germline-derived CDR1 and CDR2 are SNHLY and FYNNEI. The full variable domain, with the rest looked up from reference TRBV2 and TRBJ1-3, is EPEVTQTPSHQVTQMGQEVILRCVPISNHLYFYWYRQILGQKVEFLVSFYNNEISEKSEIFDDQFSVERPDGSNFTLKIRSTKLEDSAMYFCASSRTPGNTIYFGEGSWLTVV.